This T cell receptor (beta chain) derives from a study of cytomegalovirus exposure and HLA in healthy donors. General study results and limits: Cytomegalovirus association was listed for 164 TCR beta chains. Presence/absence analyses rested on an assumption that sequencing depth was roughly uniform across donors.

For this clone: Antigen: not known.

Healthy bone marrow donors made up the cohort. Germline assignment: CDR1 SQVTM and CDR2 ANQGSEA. The CDR3 spans 10 residues. Trimming took 7 bases from V and 11 from J; bases not matched to a gene: 7. The PCR contained 60 Vbeta and 13 Jbeta primers. In the authors' workflow: Roughly 11 million shared chains were among 80 million or so unique TCR beta chains counted in a later analysis. The method was immunoSEQ multiplex PCR; TCRdb's version includes in-frame clones alone and lacks a portion of them. V, J and clone size are taken as reported in that table, and D and trimming were inferred from the DNA itself. The table has nearly 100,000 clones, around 77% seen once.

Sequencing input: PBMCs. This receptor was taken from a woman aged 55-70 years in good health and CMV-seropositive. The chain recombines TRBV29-1 with TRBJ1-1; 7 bases are a match to TRBD1. The CDR3 spells CSAYRGRAFF. CDR3 bases: TGCAGCGCTTACAGGGGCAGGGCTTTCTTT.